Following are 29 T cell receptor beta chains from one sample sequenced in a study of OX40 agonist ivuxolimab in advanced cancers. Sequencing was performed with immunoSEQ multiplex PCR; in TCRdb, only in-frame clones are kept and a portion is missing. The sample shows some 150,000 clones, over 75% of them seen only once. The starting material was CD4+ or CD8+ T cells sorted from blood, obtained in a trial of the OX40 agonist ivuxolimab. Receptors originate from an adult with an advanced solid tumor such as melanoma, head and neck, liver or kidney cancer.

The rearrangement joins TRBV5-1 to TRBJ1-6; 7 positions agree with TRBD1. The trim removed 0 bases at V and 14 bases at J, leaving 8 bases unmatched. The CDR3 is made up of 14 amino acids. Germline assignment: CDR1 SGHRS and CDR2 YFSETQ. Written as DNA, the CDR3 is TGCGCCAGCAGCTTGGGACAGGGTCTAGAGGCCCTCCACTTT. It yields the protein CASSLGQGLEALHF.

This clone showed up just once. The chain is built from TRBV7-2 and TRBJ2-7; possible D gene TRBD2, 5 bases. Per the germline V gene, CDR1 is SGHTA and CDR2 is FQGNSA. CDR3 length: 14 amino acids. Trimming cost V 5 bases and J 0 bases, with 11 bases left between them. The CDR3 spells CASSRTVNSYEQYF. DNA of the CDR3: TGTGCCAGCAGCAGGACTGTCAACTCCTACGAGCAGTACTTC. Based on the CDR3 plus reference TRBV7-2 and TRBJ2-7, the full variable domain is GAGVSQSPSNKVTEKGKDVELRCDPISGHTALYWYRQSLGQGLEFLIYFQGNSAPDKSGLPSDRFSAERTGGSVSTLTIQRTQQEDSAVYLCASSRTVNSYEQYFGPGTRLTVT.

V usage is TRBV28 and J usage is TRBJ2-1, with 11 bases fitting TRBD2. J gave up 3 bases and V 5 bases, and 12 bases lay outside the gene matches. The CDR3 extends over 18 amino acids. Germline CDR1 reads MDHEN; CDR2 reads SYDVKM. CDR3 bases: TGTGCCAGCAGTGGCCTAGCGGGAGGATTCCTTGTCTACAATGAGCAGTTCTTC. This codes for CASSGLAGGFLVYNEQFF. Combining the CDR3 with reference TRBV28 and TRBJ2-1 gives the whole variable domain DVKVTQSSRYLVKRTGEKVFLECVQDMDHENMFWYRQDPGLGLRLIYFSYDVKMKEKGDIPEGYSVSREKKERFSLILESASTNQTSMYLCASSGLAGGFLVYNEQFFGPGTRLTVL.

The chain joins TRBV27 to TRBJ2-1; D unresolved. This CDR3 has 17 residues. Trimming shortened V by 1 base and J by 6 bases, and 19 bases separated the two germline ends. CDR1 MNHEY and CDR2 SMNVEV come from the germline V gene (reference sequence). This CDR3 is CASSLFPGADSGNEQFF. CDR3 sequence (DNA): TGTGCCAGCAGTTTATTTCCGGGTGCTGATTCGGGCAATGAGCAGTTCTTC.

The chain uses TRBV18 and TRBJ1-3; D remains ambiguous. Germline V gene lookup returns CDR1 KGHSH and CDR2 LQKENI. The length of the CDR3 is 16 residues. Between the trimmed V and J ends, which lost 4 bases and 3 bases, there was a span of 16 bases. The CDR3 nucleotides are TGTGCCAGCTCACTTTCAGCAGCCTCAAATGGAAACACCATATATTTT. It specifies CASSLSAASNGNTIYF. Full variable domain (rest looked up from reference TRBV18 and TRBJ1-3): NAGVMQNPRHLVRRRGQEARLRCSPMKGHSHVYWYRQLPEEGLKFMVYLQKENIIDESGMPKERFSAEFPKEGPSILRIQQVVRGDSAAYFCASSLSAASNGNTIYFGEGSWLTVV.

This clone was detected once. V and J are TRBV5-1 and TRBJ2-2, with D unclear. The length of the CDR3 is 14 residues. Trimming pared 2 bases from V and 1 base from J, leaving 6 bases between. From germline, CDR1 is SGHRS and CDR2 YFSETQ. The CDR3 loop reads CASSFPENTGELFF. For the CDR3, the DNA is TGCGCCAGCAGCTTCCCGGAGAACACCGGGGAGCTGTTTTTT.

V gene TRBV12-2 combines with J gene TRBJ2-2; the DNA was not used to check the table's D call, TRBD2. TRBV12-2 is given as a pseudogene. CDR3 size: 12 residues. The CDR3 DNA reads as TGTGCAAGTCGCCTTAGAGTCGGGGAGCTGTTTTTT. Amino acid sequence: CASRLRVGELFF.

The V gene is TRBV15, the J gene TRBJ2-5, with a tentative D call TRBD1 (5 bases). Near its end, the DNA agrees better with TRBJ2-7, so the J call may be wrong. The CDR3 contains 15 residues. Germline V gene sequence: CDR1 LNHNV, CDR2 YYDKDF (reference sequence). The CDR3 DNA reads TGTGCCACCAGCAGATCTCTGGACATCTCCTACGAGCAGTACTTC. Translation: CATSRSLDISYEQYF.

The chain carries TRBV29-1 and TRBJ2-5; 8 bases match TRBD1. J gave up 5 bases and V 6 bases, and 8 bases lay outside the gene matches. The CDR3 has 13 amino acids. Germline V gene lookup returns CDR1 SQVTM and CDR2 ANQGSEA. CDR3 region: CSVLPDRAETQYF. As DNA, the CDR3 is TGCAGCGTGTTGCCGGACAGGGCCGAGACCCAGTACTTC.

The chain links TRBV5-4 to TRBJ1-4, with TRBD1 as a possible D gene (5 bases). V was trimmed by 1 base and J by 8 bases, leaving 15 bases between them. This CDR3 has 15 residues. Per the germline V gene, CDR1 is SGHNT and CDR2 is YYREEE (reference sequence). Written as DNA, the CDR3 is TGTGCCAGCAGCTTGTTTGGGGGGTCTCCGGAAAAACTGTTTTTT. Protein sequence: CASSLFGGSPEKLFF.

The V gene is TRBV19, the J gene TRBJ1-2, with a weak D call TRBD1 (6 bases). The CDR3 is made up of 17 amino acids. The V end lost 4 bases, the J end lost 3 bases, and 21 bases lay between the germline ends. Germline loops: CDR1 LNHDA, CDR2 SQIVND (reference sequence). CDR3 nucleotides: TGTGCCAGTAGTAAACGGGGGGCGCAGTCAGGACACTATGGCTACACCTTC. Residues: CASSKRGAQSGHYGYTF. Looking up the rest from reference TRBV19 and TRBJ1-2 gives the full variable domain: DGGITQSPKYLFRKEGQNVTLSCEQNLNHDAMYWYRQDPGQGLRLIYYSQIVNDFQKGDIAEGYSVSREKKESFPLTVTSAQKNPTAFYLCASSKRGAQSGHYGYTFGSGTRLTVV.

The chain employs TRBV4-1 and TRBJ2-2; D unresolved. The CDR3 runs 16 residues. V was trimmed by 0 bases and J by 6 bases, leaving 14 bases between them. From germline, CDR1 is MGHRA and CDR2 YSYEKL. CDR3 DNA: TGCGCCAGCAGCCAAGAAAGGAGATCCGACGCCGGGGAGCTGTTTTTT. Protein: CASSQERRSDAGELFF.

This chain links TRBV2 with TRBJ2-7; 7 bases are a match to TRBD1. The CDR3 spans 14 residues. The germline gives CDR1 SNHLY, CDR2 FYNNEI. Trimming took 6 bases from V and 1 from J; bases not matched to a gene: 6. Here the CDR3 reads CASRTGTESYEQYF. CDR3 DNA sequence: TGTGCCAGCAGGACCGGGACAGAATCCTACGAGCAGTACTTC.

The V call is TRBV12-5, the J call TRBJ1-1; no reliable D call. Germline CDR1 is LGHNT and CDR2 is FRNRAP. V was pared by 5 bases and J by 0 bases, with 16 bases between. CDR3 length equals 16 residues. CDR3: CASGTTVSRLNTEAFF. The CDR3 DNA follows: TGTGCTAGTGGTACCACCGTGTCCAGATTGAACACTGAAGCTTTCTTT. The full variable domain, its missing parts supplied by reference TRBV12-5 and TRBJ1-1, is DARVTQTPRHKVTEMGQEVTMRCQPILGHNTVFWYRQTMMQGLELLAYFRNRAPLDDSGMPKDRFSAEMPDATLATLKIQPSEPRDSAVYFCASGTTVSRLNTEAFFGQGTRLTVV.

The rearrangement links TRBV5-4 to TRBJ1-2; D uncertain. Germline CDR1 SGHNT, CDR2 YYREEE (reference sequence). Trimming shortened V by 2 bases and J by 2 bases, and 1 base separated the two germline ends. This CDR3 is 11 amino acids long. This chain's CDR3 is CASSLNYGYTF. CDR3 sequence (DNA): TGTGCCAGCAGCTTAAACTATGGCTACACCTTC.

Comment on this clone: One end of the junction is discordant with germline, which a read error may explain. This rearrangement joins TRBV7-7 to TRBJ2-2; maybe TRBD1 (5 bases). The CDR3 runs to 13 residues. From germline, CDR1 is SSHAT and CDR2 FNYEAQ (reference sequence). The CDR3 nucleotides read TGTGCTAGCAGCTTAGACAGAACCGGGGAGCTGTTTTTT. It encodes CASSLDRTGELFF.

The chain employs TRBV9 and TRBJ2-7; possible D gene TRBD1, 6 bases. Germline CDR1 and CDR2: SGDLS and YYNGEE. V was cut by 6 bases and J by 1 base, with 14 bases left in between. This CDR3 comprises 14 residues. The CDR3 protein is CASNIGGQSYEQYF. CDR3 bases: TGTGCCAGCAACATAGGGGGACAATCCTACGAGCAGTACTTC.

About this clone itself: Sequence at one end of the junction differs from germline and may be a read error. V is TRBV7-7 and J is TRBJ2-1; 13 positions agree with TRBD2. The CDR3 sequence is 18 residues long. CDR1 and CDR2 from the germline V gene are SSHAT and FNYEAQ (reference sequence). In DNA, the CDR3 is TGTGCTAGCAGCCCGAGACTAGCGGGAGGCACCTTTGACAATGAGCAGTTCTTC. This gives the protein CASSPRLAGGTFDNEQFF.

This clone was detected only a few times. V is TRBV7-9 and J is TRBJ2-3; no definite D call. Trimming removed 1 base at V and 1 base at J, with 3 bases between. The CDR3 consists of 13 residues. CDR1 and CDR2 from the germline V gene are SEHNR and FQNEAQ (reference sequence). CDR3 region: CASSLGGTDTQYF. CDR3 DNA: TGTGCCAGCAGCTTAGGGGGCACAGATACGCAGTATTTT.

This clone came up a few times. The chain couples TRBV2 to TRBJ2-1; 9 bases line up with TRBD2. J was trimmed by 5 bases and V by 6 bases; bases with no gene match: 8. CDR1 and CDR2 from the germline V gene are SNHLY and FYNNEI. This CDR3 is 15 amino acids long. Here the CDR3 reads CASSPTSGGHNEQFF. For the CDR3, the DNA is TGTGCCAGCAGCCCGACTAGCGGAGGACACAATGAGCAGTTCTTC.

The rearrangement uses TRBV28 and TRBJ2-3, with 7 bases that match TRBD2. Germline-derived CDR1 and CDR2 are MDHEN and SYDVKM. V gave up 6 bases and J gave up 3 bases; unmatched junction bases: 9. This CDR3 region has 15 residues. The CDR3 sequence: CASRETGGGTDTQYF. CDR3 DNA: TGTGCCAGCAGAGAAACGGGAGGAGGGACAGATACGCAGTATTTT.

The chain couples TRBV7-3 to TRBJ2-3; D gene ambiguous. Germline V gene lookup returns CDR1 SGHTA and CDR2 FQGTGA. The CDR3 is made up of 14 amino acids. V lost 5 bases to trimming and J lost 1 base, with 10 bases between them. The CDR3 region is CASSPLLRTDTQYF. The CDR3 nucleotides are TGTGCCAGCAGCCCCCTATTACGCACAGATACGCAGTATTTT. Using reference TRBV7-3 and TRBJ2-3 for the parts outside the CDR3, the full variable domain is GAGVSQTPSNKVTEKGKYVELRCDPISGHTALYWYRQSLGQGPEFLIYFQGTGAADDSGLPNDRFFAVRPEGSVSTLKIQRTERGDSAVYLCASSPLLRTDTQYFGPGTRLTVL.

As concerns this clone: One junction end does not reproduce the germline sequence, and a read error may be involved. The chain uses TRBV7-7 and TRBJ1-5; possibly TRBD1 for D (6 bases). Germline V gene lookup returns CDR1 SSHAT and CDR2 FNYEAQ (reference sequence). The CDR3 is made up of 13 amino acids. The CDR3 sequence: CASSIDRNQPQHF. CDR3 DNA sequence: TGTGCTAGCAGCATAGACAGGAATCAGCCCCAGCATTTT.

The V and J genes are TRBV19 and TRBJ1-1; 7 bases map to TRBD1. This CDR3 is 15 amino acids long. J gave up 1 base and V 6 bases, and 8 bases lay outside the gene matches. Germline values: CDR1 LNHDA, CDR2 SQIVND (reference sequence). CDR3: CASRLRDRQNTEAFF. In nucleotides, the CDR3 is TGTGCCAGTAGGCTCCGGGACAGACAGAACACTGAAGCTTTCTTT.

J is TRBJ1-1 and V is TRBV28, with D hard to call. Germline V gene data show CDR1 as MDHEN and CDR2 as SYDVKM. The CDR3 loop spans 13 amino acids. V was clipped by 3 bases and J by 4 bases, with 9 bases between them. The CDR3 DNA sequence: TGTGCCAGCAGTTTGCCAGGCAGCACTGAAGCTTTCTTT. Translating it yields CASSLPGSTEAFF.

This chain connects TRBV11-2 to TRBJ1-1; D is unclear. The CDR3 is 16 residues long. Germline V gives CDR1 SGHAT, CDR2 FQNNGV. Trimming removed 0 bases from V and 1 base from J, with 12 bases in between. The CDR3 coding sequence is TGTGCCAGCAGCTTAGAACGGTGGCCCGGGAACACTGAAGCTTTCTTT. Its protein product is CASSLERWPGNTEAFF.

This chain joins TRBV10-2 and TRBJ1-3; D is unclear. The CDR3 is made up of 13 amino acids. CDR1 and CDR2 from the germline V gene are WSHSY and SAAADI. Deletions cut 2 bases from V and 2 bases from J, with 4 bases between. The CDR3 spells CASSEGPGNTIYF. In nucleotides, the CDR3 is TGCGCCAGCAGTGAGGGCCCTGGAAACACCATATATTTT.

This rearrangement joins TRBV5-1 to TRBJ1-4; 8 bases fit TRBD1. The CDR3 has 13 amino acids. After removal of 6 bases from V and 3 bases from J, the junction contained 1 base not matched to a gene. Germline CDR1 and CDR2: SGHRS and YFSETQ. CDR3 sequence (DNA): TGCGCCAGCAAACAGGGGGCTAATGAAAAACTGTTTTTT. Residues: CASKQGANEKLFF.

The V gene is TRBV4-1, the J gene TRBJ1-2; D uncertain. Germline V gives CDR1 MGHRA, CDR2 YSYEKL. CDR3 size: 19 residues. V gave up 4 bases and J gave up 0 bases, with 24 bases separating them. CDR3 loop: CASSRSPLGGELTNYGYTF. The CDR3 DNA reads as TGCGCCAGCAGCCGATCCCCCCTGGGAGGCGAGTTGACTAACTATGGCTACACCTTC.